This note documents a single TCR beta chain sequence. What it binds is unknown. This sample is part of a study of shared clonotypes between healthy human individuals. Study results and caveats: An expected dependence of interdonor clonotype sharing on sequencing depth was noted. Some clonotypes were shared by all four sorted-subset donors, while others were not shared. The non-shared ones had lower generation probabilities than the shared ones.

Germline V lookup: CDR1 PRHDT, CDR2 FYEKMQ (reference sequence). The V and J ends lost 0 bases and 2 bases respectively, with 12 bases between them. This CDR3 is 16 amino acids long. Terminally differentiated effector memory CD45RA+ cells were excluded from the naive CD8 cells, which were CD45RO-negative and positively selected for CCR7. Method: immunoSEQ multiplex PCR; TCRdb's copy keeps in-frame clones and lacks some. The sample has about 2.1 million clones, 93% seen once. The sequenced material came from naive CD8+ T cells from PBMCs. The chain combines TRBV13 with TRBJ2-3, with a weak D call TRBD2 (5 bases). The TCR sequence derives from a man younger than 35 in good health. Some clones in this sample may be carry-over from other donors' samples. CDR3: CASSLGPRGSTDTQYF. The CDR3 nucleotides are TGTGCCAGCAGCTTAGGGCCTCGCGGGTCCACAGATACGCAGTATTTT.